Each of the 16 T cell receptor beta chains below was sequenced from the same sample in a study of T cells of healthy individuals. Each CDR3 protein is one row after TCRdb ran MiXCR on the 5' RACE reads. The sample includes 60,000 to 75,000 distinct CDR3 sequences, about 17% of them seen just once. The receptor set was obtained from a human donor in good health.

This chain links TRBV6-6 with TRBJ1-5; no clear D. CDR3 length: 13 residues. V lost 8 bases and J lost 4, with 12 bases in between. Germline lookup yields CDR1 MNHNY and CDR2 SVGAGI (reference sequence). CDR3 protein: CASLPGMNQPQHF. The CDR3, as DNA: TGTGCCAGCCTCCCGGGTATGAATCAGCCCCAGCATTTT.

This clonotype rates as large. The V call is TRBV12-3 or TRBV12-4, the J call TRBJ2-7; 8 positions match TRBD1. V dropped 4 bases and J dropped 0; count of bases not matched to a gene: 5. CDR3 length equals 15 residues. The CDR3 nucleotides are TGTGCCAGCAGTTCTCTAGGGACAGGCTCCTACGAGCAGTACTTC. This codes for CASSSLGTGSYEQYF.

The table lists this clonotype with a few counts. This rearrangement joins TRBV7-2 to TRBJ2-5; TRBD2 aligns across 13 bases. The CDR3 covers 15 residues. V gave up 6 bases and J gave up 2 bases; unmatched junction bases: 3. Germline-derived CDR1 and CDR2 are SGHTA and FQGNSA. The CDR3 loop reads CASRLAGGRQETQYF. As DNA, the CDR3 is TGTGCCAGCAGACTAGCGGGAGGGCGGCAAGAGACCCAGTACTTC.

This clonotype has at least ten counts. This rearrangement joins TRBV5-1 to TRBJ1-5; D remains ambiguous. The CDR3 is made up of 15 amino acids. V gave up 0 bases and J gave up 0 bases, with 7 bases separating them. Germline V lookup: CDR1 SGHRS, CDR2 YFSETQ. CDR3 amino acids: CASSLGRGSNQPQHF. DNA for the CDR3: TGCGCCAGCAGCTTGGGCCGGGGTAGCAATCAGCCCCAGCATTTT.

The chain has TRBV29-1 and TRBJ1-1; D not resolved. Between the trimmed V and J ends, which lost 6 bases and 0 bases, there was a span of 11 bases. This CDR3 comprises 13 residues. CDR1 is SQVTM and CDR2 is ANQGSEA in the germline V gene. The CDR3 nucleotides read TGCAGCGTCGGACGACGGATGAACACTGAAGCTTTCTTT. Translation: CSVGRRMNTEAFF.

Only a few counts were recorded for this clonotype. The chain uses TRBV5-1 and TRBJ1-1; D not certain. Trimming pared 4 bases from V and 4 bases from J, leaving 11 bases between. Per germline, CDR1 SGHRS and CDR2 YFSETQ. The CDR3 spans 13 residues. This chain's CDR3 is CASSPLLSTEAFF. The CDR3 bases are TGCGCCAGCAGCCCCCTCTTATCCACTGAAGCTTTCTTT.

A note on this clonotype: This could be a read error, since a much larger clone is one nucleotide away. The chain combines TRBV2 with TRBJ1-1; D unclear. V was pared by 2 bases and J by 5 bases, with 3 bases between. From germline, CDR1 is SNHLY and CDR2 FYNNEI. This CDR3 has 11 amino acids. The CDR3 sequence is CASSECTEAFF. For the CDR3, the DNA is TGTGCCAGCAGTGAATGTACTGAAGCTTTCTTT.

This clonotype has ten or more counts. The junction and the germline gene differ at one end; a read error may be behind it. V gene TRBV7-7 combines with J gene TRBJ2-3, with a weak D call TRBD2 (7 bases). The CDR3 sequence is 15 residues long. The germline V gene has CDR1 SSHAT and CDR2 FNYEAQ (reference sequence). CDR3 sequence (DNA): TGTGCTAGCAGCTTAGGGGGACTACCCACAGATACGCAGTATTTT. It codes for CASSLGGLPTDTQYF.

This clonotype occurred many times. The genes are TRBV29-1 and TRBJ1-1; the D is unclear. Germline-derived CDR1 and CDR2 are SQVTM and ANQGSEA. Between the trimmed V and J ends, which lost 2 bases and 3 bases, there was a span of 16 bases. There are 15 residues in the CDR3. The CDR3 region is CSVELRLRPDTEAFF. The CDR3 nucleotides read TGCAGCGTTGAATTAAGGCTGAGGCCGGACACTGAAGCTTTCTTT.

This clonotype occurred a few times. The chain links TRBV5-1 to TRBJ2-3, with 10 bases fitting TRBD2. V lost 3 bases, J lost 2 bases, and 6 bases stayed unmatched. The CDR3 extends over 16 amino acids. Germline CDR1 reads SGHRS; CDR2 reads YFSETQ. The CDR3 is CASSSKSGRDTDTQYF. CDR3 nucleotides: TGCGCCAGCAGCTCTAAAAGCGGGAGGGACACAGATACGCAGTATTTT.

The genes are TRBV9 and TRBJ1-3, with TRBD1 as a possible D gene (6 bases). CDR1 SGDLS and CDR2 YYNGEE come from the germline V gene. The CDR3 has 15 amino acids. CDR3 sequence: CARSVLGTLGNTIYF. CDR3 coding DNA: TGTGCAAGAAGCGTACTCGGGACACTTGGAAACACCATATATTTT.

The V gene is TRBV27, the J gene TRBJ2-7; the D call may be TRBD1 or TRBD2 (7 bases each). The CDR3 consists of 13 residues. Germline V CDR1 and CDR2: MNHEY, SMNVEV (reference sequence). Trimming took 2 bases from V and 4 from J, leaving 9 bases between them. CDR3 in amino acids: CASSLQGGYEQYF. The CDR3 DNA reads as TGTGCCAGCAGTTTACAGGGGGGGTACGAGCAGTACTTC.

This clonotype has ten or more counts. CDR3 nucleotide sequence: TGCAGTGCCTTGACCGATGAAAAACTGTTTTTT. Its translation: CSALTDEKLFF. This sequence joins TRBV20-1 and TRBJ1-4; D unclear. Germline-derived CDR1 and CDR2 are DFQATT and SNEGSKA (reference sequence). The CDR3 has 11 residues. Trimming took off 6 bases at V and 6 bases at J, with 8 bases between the two ends.

This clonotype was found a few times. The chain combines TRBV9 with TRBJ2-1; 13 bases fit TRBD2. The CDR3 runs 17 residues. Germline V gene lookup returns CDR1 SGDLS and CDR2 YYNGEE. V shed 0 bases and J 10 bases; nucleotides not matched to a gene: 10. CDR3 protein: CASSVGVTSGGVMEQFF. In DNA, the CDR3 is TGTGCCAGCAGCGTAGGCGTCACTAGCGGGGGGGTAATGGAGCAGTTCTTC. The complete variable domain, with remaining parts taken from reference TRBV9 and TRBJ2-1, reads DSGVTQTPKHLITATGQRVTLRCSPRSGDLSVYWYQQSLDQGLQFLIQYYNGEERAKGNILERFSAQQFPDLHSELNLSSLELGDSALYFCASSVGVTSGGVMEQFFGPGTRLTVL.

A few counts support this clonotype. The genes are TRBV29-1 and TRBJ2-1, with TRBD1 matching over 7 bases. Trimming cost V 4 bases and J 2 bases; bases outside gene matches: 5. Germline lookup yields CDR1 SQVTM and CDR2 ANQGSEA. The CDR3 runs 14 residues. The CDR3 reads CSVAGQRPYNEQFF. CDR3 DNA: TGCAGCGTTGCGGGACAGCGCCCCTACAATGAGCAGTTCTTC.

The chain couples TRBV11-2 to TRBJ2-1, with 8 bases matching TRBD1. Per the germline V gene, CDR1 is SGHAT and CDR2 is FQNNGV. The V segment lost 6 bases and the J segment 9 bases; nucleotides outside the gene matches: 7. The CDR3 spans 13 residues. CDR3 nucleotides: TGTGCCAGCAGAAAGACAGGGGCTAGTGAGCAGTTCTTC. This sequence encodes CASRKTGASEQFF. The full variable domain, with the rest looked up from reference TRBV11-2 and TRBJ2-1, is EAGVAQSPRYKIIEKRQSVAFWCNPISGHATLYWYQQILGQGPKLLIQFQNNGVVDDSQLPKDRFSAERLKGVDSTLKIQPAKLEDSAVYLCASRKTGASEQFFGPGTRLTVL.